Following are 15 T cell receptor beta chains from one sample sequenced in a study of molecular identifiers for immune sequencing clone quantification. TCRdb fed the PCR reads into MiXCR, producing one record per CDR3 protein. The table shows about half a million distinct CDR3 sequences, with roughly 25% occurring only once. Source material: naive CD8+ T cells from blood, with Jurkat cell RNA spiked in. The subset: FACS-sorted CD8+CD4-CCR7+CD45RA+ naive T cells. The receptors come from a human donor in good health. Some libraries in this study had Jurkat cell RNA spiked in.

This clonotype showed up just a few times. This chain uses TRBV9 with TRBJ2-2, with TRBD1 identical over 9 bases. Losses at the gene ends were 4 bases for V and 5 bases for J; bases not matched to a gene: 3. The CDR3 totals 14 residues. Germline lookup yields CDR1 SGDLS and CDR2 YYNGEE. CDR3 bases: TGTGCCAGCAGCAAACAGGGGGCAACCGGGGAGCTGTTTTTT. It encodes CASSKQGATGELFF.

Of note for this clonotype: One end of the junction fails to match germline, which may point to a read error. V is TRBV6-5 and J is TRBJ2-7; tentatively, D is TRBD2 (5 bases). The CDR3 runs 15 residues. Looked up from germline, CDR1 is MNHEY and CDR2 is SVGAGI. The CDR3 here is CASCYYGKRPYEQYF. The CDR3 nucleotides read TGTGCCAGCTGTTACTACGGGAAGAGGCCCTACGAGCAGTACTTC.

There are many counts of this clonotype. The chain links TRBV12-3 or TRBV12-4 to TRBJ2-3; no definite D call. The V and J ends lost 7 bases and 0 bases respectively, with 14 bases between them. This CDR3 spans 15 amino acids. The CDR3, as DNA: TGTGCCAGCACCCTCGGATTCGCTAGCACAGATACGCAGTATTTT. Its translation: CASTLGFASTDTQYF.

This clonotype was seen more than once but under ten times. The V gene is TRBV12-3 or TRBV12-4, the J gene TRBJ2-2; D is undetermined. V was cut by 1 base and J by 6 bases, with 12 bases left in between. CDR3 length: 15 residues. The CDR3 loop is CASSLGSFTPGELFF. The CDR3 DNA follows: TGTGCCAGCAGTTTAGGTAGCTTTACGCCCGGGGAGCTGTTTTTT.

With regard to this clonotype: A read error may explain this, as a much larger clone is one base away. Lacking the conserved final phenylalanine or tryptophan, this CDR3 likely reflects a read error. The rearrangement links TRBV4-1 to TRBJ1-4; D might be TRBD1 (5 bases). Germline values: CDR1 MGHRA, CDR2 YSYEKL. V gave up 2 bases and J gave up 4 bases, with 11 bases separating them. The CDR3 has 15 amino acids. CDR3 nucleotides: TGCGCCAGCAGCCAACTGGGACCATTTAATGAAAAACTGTTTCTT. The encoded protein is CASSQLGPFNEKLFL.

About this clonotype: The germline gene is not matched at one end of the junction; a read error may be the cause. The V call is TRBV12-3 or TRBV12-4, the J call TRBJ2-7; TRBD2 matches at 10 bases. This CDR3 contains 15 residues. CDR3 DNA sequence: TGTGCCAGCAGTTTGGCTAGCGGGGGTACCTACGAGCGGTACTTC. It is translated as CASSLASGGTYERYF.

The V call is TRBV4-1, the J call TRBJ2-7; D tentatively fits TRBD1 or TRBD2 (5 bases each). The CDR3 runs to 15 residues. V gave up 1 base and J gave up 2 bases, with 12 bases separating them. Germline-derived CDR1 and CDR2 are MGHRA and YSYEKL. The CDR3 spells CASSQGGLGAYEQYF. The CDR3 region has the DNA TGCGCCAGCAGCCAAGGGGGTTTGGGGGCCTACGAGCAGTACTTC.

This clonotype was observed many times. This chain links TRBV6-5 with TRBJ2-7; D may be TRBD1 (5 bases). CDR3 length equals 13 residues. The ends were cut back, 2 bases at V and 4 bases at J, with 9 bases in the middle. The germline CDR1 and CDR2 sequences are MNHEY and SVGAGI. As DNA, the CDR3 is TGTGCCAGCAGTTACGGAGACAGTTACGAGCAGTACTTC. Protein product: CASSYGDSYEQYF.

This clonotype was counted many times. The CDR3 DNA is TGCGCCAGCAGCCAGGGGACAGGGGTCAATGAGCAGTTCTTC. Translating gives CASSQGTGVNEQFF. V gene TRBV4-3 combines with J gene TRBJ2-1, with TRBD1 matching 10 bases. This CDR3 has 14 residues. J lost 6 bases, V lost 3 bases, and 2 bases had no gene match. In germline, CDR1 is LGHNA, CDR2 YSLEER.

This clonotype was seen many times. The chain has TRBV29-1 and TRBJ1-1; D is undetermined. V lost 4 bases and J lost 0, with 15 bases in between. Germline lookup yields CDR1 SQVTM and CDR2 ANQGSEA. The CDR3 totals 15 residues. DNA of the CDR3: TGCAGCGTTGTTGGCCCGCCGCCTATGAACACTGAAGCTTTCTTT. Translated: CSVVGPPPMNTEAFF.

As for this clonotype: This clone may be a read error of a much larger clone one base away. The rearrangement links TRBV11-2 to TRBJ2-6, with D hard to call. Germline V gene sequence: CDR1 SGHAT, CDR2 FQNNGV. V shed 1 base and J shed 0 bases, with 4 bases lying between them. The CDR3 is made up of 15 amino acids. Here the CDR3 reads CASSLGNSGANVLTF. CDR3 coding DNA: TGTGCCAGCAGCTTAGGTAACTCTGGGGCCAACGTCCTGACTTTC.

V and J are TRBV7-9 and TRBJ2-1; 11 nucleotides align to TRBD2. Germline V gene lookup returns CDR1 SEHNR and CDR2 FQNEAQ (reference sequence). The CDR3 length is 15 residues. J gave up 2 bases and V 7 bases, and 4 bases lay outside the gene matches. In DNA, the CDR3 is TGTGCCAGCAAACTAGCGGGAGCCACCTACAATGAGCAGTTCTTC. Its translation: CASKLAGATYNEQFF.

CDR3 DNA sequence: TGCGCCAGCGGCGGCCTAGCGGGGTCCACAGATACGCAGTATTTT. Protein sequence: CASGGLAGSTDTQYF. The chain employs TRBV10-1 and TRBJ2-3; TRBD2 matches 9 bases. The CDR3 length is 15 residues. Germline V CDR1 and CDR2: WNHNN, SYGVQD (reference sequence). J lost 2 bases, V lost 8 bases, and 8 bases had no gene match.

This clonotype has ten or more counts. The chain carries TRBV4-1 and TRBJ2-2; D is unclear. The CDR3 totals 14 residues. The V and J ends lost 6 bases and 4 bases respectively, with 12 bases between them. Per germline, CDR1 MGHRA and CDR2 YSYEKL. The CDR3 loop reads CASRPKGGTGELFF. Here the CDR3 DNA reads TGCGCCAGCAGGCCTAAGGGTGGCACCGGGGAGCTGTTTTTT.

Notes on this clonotype: This may stem from a read error, because a much larger clone lies one nucleotide away. The chain uses TRBV9 and TRBJ1-1; D perhaps matches TRBD1 (5 bases). This CDR3 contains 15 residues. V lost 3 bases and J 4 bases, leaving 16 bases between the germline ends. Germline CDR1 reads SGDLS; CDR2 reads YYNGEE. The CDR3: CASSEMTDSITEAFF. DNA for the CDR3: TGTGCCAGCAGCGAGATGACAGATTCGATCACTGAAGCTTTCTTT.